This TCR beta chain was identified during a study of CD8+CD57+ T cells in acquired aplastic anemia (dated by TCRdb to 2017 to 2018). In terms of the full investigation: Extracted DNA from sorted CD4+ and CD8+ cells averaged around 2.9 ug, ranging from about 0.2 to 30 ug. A CD8+CD57+ expansion meant a frequency higher than the mean frequency seen in healthy subjects. The paper as a whole reports these results and caveats: Around 28 CD8+ CDR3 sequences were found to be shared between patients and controls, but these sequences appeared to be highly expressed in patients and within the immunodominant clones of the patients. CD8+ Simpson's diversity did not differ significantly between patients and healthy controls (P=0.060).

This clonotype was seen a few times. This clone's antigen is unknown. No base-level quality is on record; no much larger clone is a single base apart. CDR1 MGHRA and CDR2 YSYEKL are derived from the germline V gene. Trimming accounts for 2 bases at V and 2 bases at J, while the number of junction bases matched to no gene is 3. The CDR3 holds 14 amino acids from the cysteine to the phenylalanine. Of the read, only the CDR3 DNA is kept; its 42 bases are in frame from base 1. The patients picked for sequencing were ones in whom flow cytometry had shown an expansion of CD8+CD57+ cells. Every patient had a diagnosis of severe acquired aplastic anemia based on International Study of Aplastic Anemia and Agranulocytosis and Camitta criteria. Patients had received no therapy at the time of blood sampling. In the study, sorted CD4+ and CD8+ blood T cells from patients with severe aplastic anemia and from healthy subjects underwent deep sequencing of TCR repertoires. In the USA, patient enrollment took place under clinicaltrials.gov protocols 00001620, 01623167, 00001397, 00071045, 00081523 and 00961064. Ficoll-Paque density gradient centrifugation was used to isolate peripheral blood mononuclear cells. CD4+ and CD8+ T cells were sorted by FACS or magnetic beads before DNA extraction.

Genomic DNA was used as template for profiling of TCR beta VDJ combinations and CDR3 sequences. An Illumina HiSeq 2000 was the platform used for TCR repertoire sequencing. Concerning the study's data processing: Repertoires were assessed using TRBV/TRBJ rearrangement plots, CDR3 size and DJ length profiles, and Simpson's diversity index. The immunodominant clone was defined as the most abundant DNA sequence in deep sequencing data. CDR3 amino acid sequences were screened for sharing across subjects and compared with published repertoires and the VDJdb database. TCRdb trimmed the raw reads at Q25, called clones with MiXCR and kept productive beta chains. Rows with a matching CDR3 protein are joined into one entry that keeps the most common DNA and genes. The V and J calls reflect TCRdb's pipeline rather than the authors' work. In all, the sample holds about 150,000 distinct CDR3 sequences, and 48% of those were seen once. The ten largest make up roughly 30% of the sample.

The V gene is TRBV4-1 and the J gene is TRBJ2-7; a stretch of 7 junction bases matches TRBD1. The specimen was sorted CD4+, CD8+, or CD8+CD57+ T cells (not recorded which) from PBMCs. The clonotype comes from a human donor with aplastic anemia. In nucleotides, the sequence is TGCGCCAGCAGCCAACCAGACAGGGCCTACGAGCAGTACTTC. This sequence encodes CASSQPDRAYEQYF.